Below are 7 T cell receptor beta chains sequenced from a single sample in a study of T cell repertoires in cytomegalovirus infection. Each CDR3 protein gets one entry after TCRdb re-called the reads with MiXCR. The repertoire holds a few hundred thousand distinct CDR3 sequences, with approximately 40% as singletons. For these receptors, no antigen is known. Here the sequenced sample was cultured PBMCs, taken from culture after CMV antigen stimulation. The source of these receptors is a human donor in good health (CMV status not recorded). Some clones in this sample may be carry-over from other donors' samples.

The chain is built from TRBV4-1 and TRBJ1-1; no clear D gene. Deletions cut 5 bases from V and 7 bases from J, with 17 bases between. The germline CDR1 and CDR2 sequences are MGHRA and YSYEKL. This CDR3 is built from 14 residues. The DNA for the CDR3 is TGCGCCAGCAGCTCTCCCGGGCAGACCCTTGAAGCTTTCTTT. Translated, it gives CASSSPGQTLEAFF.

This clonotype was seen more than once but under ten times. The genes are TRBV7-9 and TRBJ2-6; the D is unclear. The CDR3 is 13 amino acids. The V end was cut by 3 bases, the J end by 11 bases, with 11 bases between. Germline CDR1 is SEHNR and CDR2 is FQNEAQ (reference sequence). The chain's CDR3 is CASSFASLDVLTF. DNA of the CDR3: TGTGCCAGCAGCTTCGCCTCACTCGACGTCCTGACTTTC.

The rearrangement joins TRBV7-2 to TRBJ2-3; 11 nucleotides align to TRBD2. J lost 5 bases, V lost 5 bases, and 6 bases had no gene match. Looked up from germline, CDR1 is SGHTA and CDR2 is FQGNSA. The CDR3 has 15 residues. CDR3 loop: CASSLGTSGQDTQYF. The CDR3 region has the DNA TGTGCCAGCAGCCTCGGGACTAGCGGCCAAGATACGCAGTATTTT.

The chain combines TRBV6-6 with TRBJ2-2; no definite D call. The V and J ends lost 4 bases and 1 base respectively, with 4 bases between them. This CDR3 is built from 13 residues. In germline, CDR1 is MNHNY, CDR2 SVGAGI (reference sequence). CDR3 coding DNA: TGTGCCAGCAGTTGGCAGAACACCGGGGAGCTGTTTTTT. Translating gives CASSWQNTGELFF.

CDR3 nucleotides: TGTGCCAGCAGCTTAAGGCGGGGGGCGGCGACGGAAGCTTTCTTT. Protein: CASSLRRGAATEAFF. The chain recombines TRBV7-2 with TRBJ1-1; a possible D gene is TRBD1 (6 bases). CDR1 and CDR2 (germline): SGHTA, FQGNSA. Deletions cut 2 bases from V and 8 bases from J, with 18 bases between. This CDR3 is built from 15 residues.

This clonotype was detected only a few times. The gene calls are TRBV7-2 and TRBJ1-3, with D possibly TRBD1 on 5 matching bases. The CDR3 consists of 15 residues. Trimming removed 1 base at V and 4 bases at J, with 11 bases between. The germline gives CDR1 SGHTA, CDR2 FQGNSA. The CDR3 DNA follows: TGTGCCAGCAGCTTAGAAGGGACTTTAGGAAACACCATATATTTT. This codes for CASSLEGTLGNTIYF. Full variable domain (outside the CDR3, taken from reference TRBV7-2 and TRBJ1-3): GAGVSQSPSNKVTEKGKDVELRCDPISGHTALYWYRQSLGQGLEFLIYFQGNSAPDKSGLPSDRFSAERTGGSVSTLTIQRTQQEDSAVYLCASSLEGTLGNTIYFGEGSWLTVV.

This clonotype was observed a few times. This chain links TRBV28 with TRBJ1-1; unclear D gene. Per the germline V gene, CDR1 is MDHEN and CDR2 is SYDVKM. V dropped 5 bases and J dropped 0 bases, with 13 bases sitting between them. CDR3 length equals 15 residues. The chain's CDR3 is CASSPEALMNTEAFF. The CDR3 region has the DNA TGTGCCAGCAGTCCGGAAGCCCTAATGAACACTGAAGCTTTCTTT.